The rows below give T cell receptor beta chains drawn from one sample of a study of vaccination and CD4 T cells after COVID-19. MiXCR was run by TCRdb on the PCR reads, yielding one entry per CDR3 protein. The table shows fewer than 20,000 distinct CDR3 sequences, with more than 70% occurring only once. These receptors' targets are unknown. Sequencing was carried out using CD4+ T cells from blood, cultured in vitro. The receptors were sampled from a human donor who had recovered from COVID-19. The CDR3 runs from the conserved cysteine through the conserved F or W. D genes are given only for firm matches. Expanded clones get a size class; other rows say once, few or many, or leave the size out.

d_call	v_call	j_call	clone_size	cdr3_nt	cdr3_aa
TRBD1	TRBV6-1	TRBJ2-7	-	TGTGCCAGCACCCAACCGGGACAGACCTACGAGCAGTACTTC	CASTQPGQTYEQYF
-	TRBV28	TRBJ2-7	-	TGTGCCAGCAGGAACCGGGGTCCGACCTACGAGCAGTACTTC	CASRNRGPTYEQYF
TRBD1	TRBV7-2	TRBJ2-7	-	TGTGCCAGCAGCGGCACCGGGACAGGGGTTTACGAGCAGTACTTC	CASSGTGTGVYEQYF
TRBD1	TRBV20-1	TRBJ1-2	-	TGCAGTGCCAACGCCCAAGCCGGGACAGGGGACTATGGCTACACCTTC	CSANAQAGTGDYGYTF
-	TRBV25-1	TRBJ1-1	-	TGTGCCAGCAGGACCTTGGGGGGGACTGAAGCTTTCTTT	CASRTLGGTEAFF
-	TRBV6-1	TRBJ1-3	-	TGTGCCAGCAGTGAAGCAGGGTCTGGAAACACCATATATTTT	CASSEAGSGNTIYF
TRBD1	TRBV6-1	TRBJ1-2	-	TGTGCCAGCAGTCCCGACAGGGCAAGCTATGGCTACACCTTC	CASSPDRASYGYTF
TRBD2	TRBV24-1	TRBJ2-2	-	TGTGCCACCAGTGATCCCTCTCGGGCGGGAGGATCCACCGGGGAGCTGTTTTTT	CATSDPSRAGGSTGELFF
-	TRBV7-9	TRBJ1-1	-	TGTGCCAGCAGCTGGAAAGGGGGGACTGAAGCTTTCTTT	CASSWKGGTEAFF
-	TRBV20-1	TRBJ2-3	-	TGCAGTGCTAGAGACCCCCACGGCCCGGGCACAGATACGCAGTATTTT	CSARDPHGPGTDTQYF
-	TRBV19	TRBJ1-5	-	TGTGCCAGTAGTATCAGGCAGGGGCAGGGCAATCAGCCCCAGCATTTT	CASSIRQGQGNQPQHF
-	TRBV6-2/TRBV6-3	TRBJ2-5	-	TGTGCCAGCAGTGCAGGACGAGCCGTTGGTTTTGGGGAGCAGTACTTC	CASSAGRAVGFGEQYF
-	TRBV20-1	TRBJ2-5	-	TGCAGTGACCTACACGGGGAGACCCAGTACTTC	CSDLHGETQYF
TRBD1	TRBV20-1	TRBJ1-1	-	TGCAGTGCTAGAGACCAACAGGGGTCTGGCACTGAAGCTTTCTTT	CSARDQQGSGTEAFF
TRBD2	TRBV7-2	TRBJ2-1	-	TGTGCCAGCAGCCCTCGGACTAGCGGGCGCTCCTTCAATGAGCAGTTCTTC	CASSPRTSGRSFNEQFF
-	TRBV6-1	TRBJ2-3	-	TGTGCCAGCCCCGCCTCGAAGGGGCAGGATAACACAGATACGCAGTATTTT	CASPASKGQDNTDTQYF
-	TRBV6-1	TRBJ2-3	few	TGTGCCAGCAGCCTCGAGGCGCCCGATACGCAGTATTTT	CASSLEAPDTQYF
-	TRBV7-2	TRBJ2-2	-	TGTGCCAGCAGCTTAGTCCCGGGAGTGAACACCGGGGAGCTGTTTTTT	CASSLVPGVNTGELFF
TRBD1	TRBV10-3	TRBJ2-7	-	TGTGCCATCAGTCCTTGGACAGGGGACTCCTCAAGCTCCTACGAGCAGTACTTC	CAISPWTGDSSSSYEQYF
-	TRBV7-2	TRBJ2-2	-	TGTGCCAGCAGCCCCCCCGTTCGGACCGGGGAGCTGTTTTTT	CASSPPVRTGELFF
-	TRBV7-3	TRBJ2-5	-	TGTGCCAGCAGCCCCAGGGGTGGTGAGACCCAGTACTTC	CASSPRGGETQYF
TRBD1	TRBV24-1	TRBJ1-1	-	TGTGCCACCAGTGAGGGGACAGGGAGAGGAACTGAAGCTTTCTTT	CATSEGTGRGTEAFF
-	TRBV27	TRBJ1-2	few	TGTGCCAGCAGTTTGGGGGGCGGCTATGGCTACACCTTC	CASSLGGGYGYTF
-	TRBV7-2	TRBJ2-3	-	TGTGCCAGCAGCATATTCGAGGGGGATACGCAGTATTTT	CASSIFEGDTQYF
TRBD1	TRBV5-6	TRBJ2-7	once	TGTGCCAGCAGCTTAGACAGGGGGCTGGGTGAGCAGTACTTC	CASSLDRGLGEQYF
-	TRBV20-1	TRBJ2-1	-	TGCAGTGCTAGTGGCGACAGCTACAATGAGCAGTTCTTC	CSASGDSYNEQFF
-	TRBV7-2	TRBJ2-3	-	TGTGCCAGCAGCTTAGCCTCCCTTCCCGATACGCAGTATTTT	CASSLASLPDTQYF
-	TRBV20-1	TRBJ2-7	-	TGCAGTGCTAGAGATGGGCGGCGCCTTGATTACGAGCAGTACTTC	CSARDGRRLDYEQYF
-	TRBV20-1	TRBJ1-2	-	TGCAGTGCTAGGGGGTCAGAGAATGGCTACACCTTC	CSARGSENGYTF
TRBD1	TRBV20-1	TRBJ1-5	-	TGCAGTGCTCTAGACAGGGGTTGGAGCAATCAGCCCCAGCATTTT	CSALDRGWSNQPQHF
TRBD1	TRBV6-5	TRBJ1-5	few	TGTGCCAGCAGTTACTCGGGACAGGGTAATCAGCCCCAGCATTTT	CASSYSGQGNQPQHF
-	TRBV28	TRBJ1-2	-	TGTGCCAGCAGTTTCGTGGTCGGCAGGAATGGCTACACCTTC	CASSFVVGRNGYTF
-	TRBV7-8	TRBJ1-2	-	TGTGCCAGCAGCTTAGGGCAGGACTATGGCTACACCTTC	CASSLGQDYGYTF
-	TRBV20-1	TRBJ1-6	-	TGCAGTGCTAACTTGATCACGGGGGCTGACAATTCACCCCTCCACTTT	CSANLITGADNSPLHF
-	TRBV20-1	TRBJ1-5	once	TGCAGTGCTAGGTCCCGGGTTAGCAATCAGCCCCAGCATTTT	CSARSRVSNQPQHF
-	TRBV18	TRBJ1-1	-	TGTGCCAGCTCACCGAGTGGACGGAACACTGAAGCTTTCTTT	CASSPSGRNTEAFF
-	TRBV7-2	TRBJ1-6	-	TGTGCCAGCAGACCCGCACGAGGGTCTTATAATTCACCCCTCCACTTT	CASRPARGSYNSPLHF
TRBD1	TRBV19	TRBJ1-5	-	TGTGCCAGTTTAGGAGGGACAGGGAGGAATCAGCCCCAGCATTTT	CASLGGTGRNQPQHF
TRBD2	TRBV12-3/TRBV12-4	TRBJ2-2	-	TGTGCCAGCAGTTTGGACGGGAGGGAAACCGGGGAGCTGTTTTTT	CASSLDGRETGELFF
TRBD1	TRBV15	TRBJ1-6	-	TGTGCCACAACGGACAGGACGAATTCACCCCTCCACTTT	CATTDRTNSPLHF
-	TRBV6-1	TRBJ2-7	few	TGTGCCAGCAGTGAACGGGACTTCTCCTACGAGCAGTACTTC	CASSERDFSYEQYF
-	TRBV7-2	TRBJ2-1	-	TGTGCCAGCAGCCCCCAGGGCCGGGAGCATGAGCAGTTCTTC	CASSPQGREHEQFF
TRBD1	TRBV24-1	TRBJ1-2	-	TGTGCCGCTGGACAGGGTGAGGGTGGCTACACCTTC	CAAGQGEGGYTF
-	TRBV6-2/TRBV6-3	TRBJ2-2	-	TGTGCCAGCAGCTTAGGGGGCGGGAGACGGAACACCGGGGAGCTGTTTTTT	CASSLGGGRRNTGELFF
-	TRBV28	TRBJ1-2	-	TGTGCCAGCAGTAGTGGGGTCTATGGCTACACCTTC	CASSSGVYGYTF
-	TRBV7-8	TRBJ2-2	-	TGTGCCAGCAGTTACAGTACCGGGGAGCTGTTTTTT	CASSYSTGELFF
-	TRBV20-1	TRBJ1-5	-	TGCAGTGCTAGACCCTACAGTAAAGGGAGCAATCAGCCCCAGCATTTT	CSARPYSKGSNQPQHF